The TCR beta chain under discussion was sequenced for a study of blood T cells in healthy people across ages. This CDR3 region has 14 residues. Germline V gene data show CDR1 as SGHNT and CDR2 as YYREEE (reference sequence). For the second PCR, which ran for about 7 to 11 cycles, a sample-barcoded 5' primer and a J-beta primer mix were used. TCRdb re-called the 5' RACE reads with MiXCR, one entry per CDR3 protein. The sample comprises about 760,000 distinct CDR3 sequences, approximately 60% of which are singletons, and 20% to 30% rests with the top ten. As concerns this clonotype: One end of the junction does not line up with germline, which may come from a read error.

The sample consisted of blood. This sequence originates from a man aged 40-49 years in good health. This chain joins TRBV5-4 and TRBJ2-3, with D perhaps matching TRBD1 (5 bases). CDR3 coding DNA: TGTGCCAGCAGCTTGGCCAGGGTGACAGATATGCAGTATTTT. It encodes CASSLARVTDMQYF.